This T cell receptor beta chain was captured by sequencing in a study of T cells in Graves' hyperthyroidism and ophthalmopathy. Germline V gene sequence: CDR1 SGHNT, CDR2 YENEEA. The CDR3 is 13 amino acids. V lost 7 bases and J 0 bases, leaving 7 bases between the germline ends. General observations from the study: Appearing also in blood were most of the thyroid clonotypes expanded above 0.001. The model forecast ophthalmopathy, anticipating it by a median approximately 7 months before onset.

With respect to this clonotype: Its antigen is still unknown.

Amplification targeted TCR beta CDR3 regions from RNA transcripts. The HTBI primer set was used in a first-round RT-PCR of the TCR CDR3. TCRdb redid the calling of the multiplex PCR reads with MiXCR, one entry per CDR3 protein. There are 600,000 to 700,000 distinct CDR3 sequences in the sample; 45% occur only once, and about 7% lies in the top ten. This chain joins TRBV11-3 and TRBJ1-5, with D unresolved. The receptor's source is an adult man with Graves' disease, either hyperthyroidism or ophthalmopathy (not recorded which). The sequenced sample was peripheral blood or thyroid tissue (not recorded which). The CDR3 reads CASKRPSNQPQHF. CDR3 sequence (DNA): TGTGCCAGCAAGCGACCTAGCAATCAGCCCCAGCATTTT.